The 20 T cell receptor beta chains below come from one sample, sequenced in a study of cytomegalovirus exposure and HLA in healthy donors. With 60 Vbeta and 13 Jbeta primers, the PCR was carried out. Assay used: immunoSEQ multiplex PCR; TCRdb lists only in-frame clones, some missing. The table has about 88,000 clones, just under 90% seen once. Sequencing was done on a sample of PBMCs. These receptors all come from a man aged 18 to 35 in good health and CMV-seronegative.

The chain has TRBV7-8 and TRBJ1-5, with D unresolved. The V gene lost 1 base and the J gene lost 4 bases, with 11 bases spanning the gap. Germline V gene lookup returns CDR1 SGHVS and CDR2 FQNEAQ. The CDR3 consists of 15 residues. As DNA, the CDR3 is TGTGCCAGCAGCTTAGGAGCGTCGCCTAATCAGCCCCAGCATTTT. This sequence encodes CASSLGASPNQPQHF. Full variable domain (missing parts from reference TRBV7-8 and TRBJ1-5): GAGVSQSPRYKVAKRGQDVALRCDPISGHVSLFWYQQALGQGPEFLTYFQNEAQLDKSGLPSDRFFAERPEGSVSTLKIQRTQQEDSAVYLCASSLGASPNQPQHFGDGTRLSIL.

The J gene is TRBJ2-7, the V gene TRBV9; a possible D gene is TRBD2 (5 bases). Looked up from germline, CDR1 is SGDLS and CDR2 is YYNGEE. This CDR3 comprises 13 residues. V was cut by 0 bases and J by 7 bases, with 11 bases left in between. The CDR3 DNA is TGTGCCAGCAGCGTAGCTGGAACGGGAGAGCAGTACTTC. It encodes CASSVAGTGEQYF.

The chain combines TRBV7-2 with TRBJ2-2, with no clear D. Trimming stripped 4 bases from V and 0 bases from J, with 6 bases between. The germline V gene encodes CDR1 SGHTA and CDR2 FQGNSA. The CDR3 sequence is 14 residues long. In DNA, the CDR3 is TGTGCCAGCAGCTGGCCTTCGAACACCGGGGAGCTGTTTTTT. Protein product: CASSWPSNTGELFF.

The genes are TRBV25-1 and TRBJ2-3; D is possibly TRBD2 (6 bases). V lost 1 base, J lost 5 bases, and 13 bases lay in between. Germline V gene sequence: CDR1 MGHDK, CDR2 SYGVNS. This CDR3 comprises 15 residues. In DNA, the CDR3 is TGTGCCAGCAGTGAATGGGAGGTTAGGGGAGATACGCAGTATTTT. Translated: CASSEWEVRGDTQYF. Full variable domain (rest looked up from reference TRBV25-1 and TRBJ2-3): EADIYQTPRYLVIGTGKKITLECSQTMGHDKMYWYQQDPGMELHLIHYSYGVNSTEKGDLSSESTVSRIRTEHFPLTLESARPSHTSQYLCASSEWEVRGDTQYFGPGTRLTVL.

The chain combines TRBV6-4 with TRBJ2-2, with TRBD2 identical over 8 bases. This CDR3 has 13 amino acids. Losses at the gene ends were 5 bases for V and 4 bases for J; bases not matched to a gene: 0. The germline V gene has CDR1 MRHNA and CDR2 SNTAGT. CDR3 loop: CASSSGSTGELFF. The CDR3 bases are TGTGCCAGCAGTAGCGGGAGCACCGGGGAGCTGTTTTTT.

CDR3 sequence (DNA): TGTGCCAGCAGCGTAGGGACAGGGTCCTACAATGAGCAGTTCTTC. Its translation is CASSVGTGSYNEQFF. The chain couples TRBV9 to TRBJ2-1; TRBD1 matches at 8 bases. Germline-derived CDR1 and CDR2 are SGDLS and YYNGEE. V gave up 0 bases and J gave up 1 base; unmatched junction bases: 0. The CDR3 sequence is 15 residues long.

This chain's CDR3 is CASSDRQGALKGYTF. The CDR3 nucleotides are TGCGCCAGCAGCGACCGACAGGGGGCTCTTAAGGGCTACACCTTC. The genes are TRBV4-1 and TRBJ1-2; 10 bases match TRBD1. CDR1 is MGHRA, CDR2 YSYEKL, per germline. This CDR3 has 15 residues. The V gene end was trimmed by 5 bases and the J gene end by 8 bases; junction bases not matched to a gene: 11.

The J gene is TRBJ1-2, the V gene TRBV21-1; TRBD1, the D gene given by the table, was not confirmed from the DNA. TRBV21-1 constitutes a pseudogene. The CDR3 covers 16 residues. This CDR3 reads CASSKPTLTGNYGYTF. DNA for the CDR3: TGTGCCAGCAGCAAACCAACCTTGACAGGAAACTATGGCTACACCTTC.

The J gene is TRBJ2-5, the V gene TRBV4-2; 12 nucleotides agree with TRBD2. This CDR3 region has 17 residues. The trim removed 1 base at V and 5 bases at J, leaving 8 bases unmatched. Germline V gene lookup returns CDR1 LGHNA and CDR2 YNFKEQ. CDR3 nucleotides: TGTGCCAGCAGCCAAGCTGCTAGCGGGAGGGTTTCGGAGACCCAGTACTTC. Its translation is CASSQAASGRVSETQYF.

This clone was counted once. The chain recombines TRBV6-1 with TRBJ2-7; D not resolved. Trimming shortened V by 6 bases and J by 6 bases, and 12 bases separated the two germline ends. This CDR3 has 12 residues. The germline gives CDR1 MNHNS, CDR2 SASEGT. The chain's CDR3 is CASRRLGTEQYF. CDR3 nucleotide sequence: TGTGCCAGCAGACGCCTAGGCACCGAGCAGTACTTC.

The chain joins TRBV18 to TRBJ2-5; the D gene is possibly TRBD1 (5 bases). The CDR3 has 14 amino acids. Germline CDR1 and CDR2: KGHSH and LQKENI. Between the trimmed V and J ends, which lost 4 bases and 5 bases, there was a span of 14 bases. In DNA form, the CDR3 reads TGTGCCAGCTCACAACGCAGGGCTGAGGAGACCCAGTACTTC. It specifies CASSQRRAEETQYF.

The chain joins TRBV7-2 to TRBJ1-2; unclear D gene. CDR3 length: 16 residues. V was cut by 6 bases and J by 0 bases, with 17 bases left in between. CDR1 and CDR2 (germline): SGHTA, FQGNSA. The CDR3 nucleotides are TGTGCCAGCAGTCCCCTTACGCGGGATCCTAACTATGGCTACACCTTC. Amino acids: CASSPLTRDPNYGYTF. Full variable domain (outside the CDR3, taken from reference TRBV7-2 and TRBJ1-2): GAGVSQSPSNKVTEKGKDVELRCDPISGHTALYWYRQSLGQGLEFLIYFQGNSAPDKSGLPSDRFSAERTGGSVSTLTIQRTQQEDSAVYLCASSPLTRDPNYGYTFGSGTRLTVV.

V gene TRBV5-1 combines with J gene TRBJ1-1; D possibly corresponds to TRBD1 (5 bases). The length of the CDR3 is 15 residues. V shed 7 bases and J shed 0 bases, with 16 bases lying between them. Germline lookup yields CDR1 SGHRS and CDR2 YFSETQ. CDR3 in DNA: TGCGCCAGCCAGCCGGGGGATAATTTGAACACTGAAGCTTTCTTT. This codes for CASQPGDNLNTEAFF.

This chain uses TRBV2 with TRBJ1-2; D remains unclear. The CDR3 covers 14 residues. CDR1 SNHLY and CDR2 FYNNEI come from the germline V gene. The V end lost 3 bases, the J end lost 0 bases, and 8 bases lay between the germline ends. For the CDR3, the DNA is TGTGCCAGCAGTGATGTGCGGGCTAACTATGGCTACACCTTC. Encoded protein: CASSDVRANYGYTF.

V usage is TRBV7-9 and J usage is TRBJ1-2; the match to TRBD1 covers 7 bases. V trimming: 3 bases; J trimming: 2 bases; junction bases outside the gene matches: 18. This CDR3 has 19 residues. Germline-derived CDR1 and CDR2 are SEHNR and FQNEAQ (reference sequence). The CDR3 DNA is TGTGCCAGCAGCTTCCCCATACGTAGGGGGCAGCAACGAAACTATGGCTACACCTTC. Amino acid sequence: CASSFPIRRGQQRNYGYTF.

V usage is TRBV18 and J usage is TRBJ2-2; 8 bases are a match to TRBD1. V lost 3 bases, J lost 1 base, and 4 bases stayed unmatched. In germline, CDR1 is KGHSH, CDR2 LQKENI. The CDR3 spans 16 residues. The CDR3 DNA reads as TGTGCCAGCTCACCCCGGACAGGGCGGAACACCGGGGAGCTGTTTTTT. It is translated as CASSPRTGRNTGELFF. The variable domain in full, with the rest retrieved from reference TRBV18 and TRBJ2-2, is NAGVMQNPRHLVRRRGQEARLRCSPMKGHSHVYWYRQLPEEGLKFMVYLQKENIIDESGMPKERFSAEFPKEGPSILRIQQVVRGDSAAYFCASSPRTGRNTGELFFGEGSRLTVL.

As DNA, the CDR3 is TGTGCCAGCAGGTCGGGACTCCCATACAATGAGCAGTTCTTC. Protein product: CASRSGLPYNEQFF. The V gene is TRBV6-5, the J gene TRBJ2-1; weak D call: TRBD2 (6 bases). The V gene's germline CDR1 is MNHEY and CDR2 SVGAGI. Trimming cost V 6 bases and J 4 bases, with 13 bases left between them. The CDR3 runs 14 residues.

This chain uses TRBV9 with TRBJ1-3; D ambiguous. V lost 0 bases and J lost 2, with 12 bases in between. Germline values: CDR1 SGDLS, CDR2 YYNGEE. This CDR3 has 16 residues. CDR3 sequence (DNA): TGTGCCAGCAGCGTAGACCGGGGAGTTGCTGGAAACACCATATATTTT. As protein: CASSVDRGVAGNTIYF.

The V and J genes are TRBV7-2 and TRBJ2-5, with 12 bases aligning to TRBD2. This CDR3 region has 16 residues. With V trimmed by 4 bases and J by 5 bases, 8 bases remained unmatched. Per germline, CDR1 SGHTA and CDR2 FQGNSA. The chain's CDR3 is CASSSGLAGLMETQYF. The CDR3 coding sequence is TGTGCCAGCAGCTCTGGACTAGCGGGACTAATGGAGACCCAGTACTTC.

The genes are TRBV6-5 and TRBJ1-2; no firm D call. Trimming cost V 0 bases and J 3 bases, with 11 bases left between them. This CDR3 contains 15 residues. Germline CDR1 and CDR2: MNHEY and SVGAGI. CDR3 coding DNA: TGTGCCAGCAGTTACTCGAGGCAGGACTACTATGGCTACACCTTC. Its translation is CASSYSRQDYYGYTF.